The sequence of this TCR beta chain was determined in a study of T cell repertoires in cytomegalovirus infection. Study as a whole: In public TCR beta signatures, there were indications of both CMV infection and matching HLA type. Study results and caveats: HLA-C-restricted CMV-specific TCR beta clonotypes were dominant in the ex vivo response.

V lost 5 bases to trimming and J lost 9 bases, with 21 bases between them. This CDR3 contains 15 residues. Germline loops: CDR1 SGHDT, CDR2 YYEEEE. MiXCR, run by TCRdb on the reads, gives a single entry per CDR3 protein. The sample lists roughly 240,000 distinct CDR3 sequences; around 6.4% were seen once. This clonotype came up many times. Antigen: not known. The sequence derives from a human donor in good health (CMV status not recorded). Some clones in this sample may be carry-over from other donors' samples. The chain combines TRBV5-6 with TRBJ2-1; the D gene is possibly TRBD2 (6 bases). The source material was PBMCs. The CDR3 is CASSRPGQGLGEQFF. CDR3 nucleotide sequence: TGTGCCAGCAGTCGCCCGGGGCAGGGACTCGGTGAGCAGTTCTTC.